Sequencing of this T cell receptor (beta chain) was carried out in a study of cytomegalovirus exposure and HLA in healthy donors (dated by TCRdb to about 2017). About the study as a whole: In an earlier analysis of 587 of the donors, 250 to 300 Gb of sequence data and just under 120 million unique TCR beta sequences from about 179 million T cells were reported. HLA typing included class I and class II loci at four-digit resolution. All discovery cohort repertoires had been generated on a single sequencing platform. The study aimed to test whether signatures of past pathogen exposure could be identified by cataloging public T cell receptors. Among around 400 genotyped donors of the cohort, an average of approximately 220,000 unique TCR beta nucleotide sequences was sequenced per donor, of which 15% to 20% were non-productive. The study used immunosequencing to profile the T cell repertoires of some 600 subjects and linked those repertoires to cytomegalovirus serostatus. The number of donors typed differed by locus, with 629-630 for A, B, C, DRB1 and DQB1, 522 for DQA1, over 600 for DPA1, and some 440 for DPB1. A later analysis re-analyzed previously published TCR beta repertoires from 600 to 850 donors and added high-resolution HLA genotyping to study TCR occurrence patterns. Along with the approximately 600-subject first cohort, a separate validation cohort of over 90 different subjects was used. Roughly 290 gigabases of sequencing data and about 92 million unique TCR sequences made up an early release that covered several hundred HLA-typed donors. Genome-wide SNP genotypes for about 65% of the 666 donors were used in a later genetic analysis, which treated that subset as a discovery cohort. Rather than using new phenotypic data, the later analysis identified candidate immune exposures from TCR beta sequences and from how often those sequences occurred across donors. Alongside the repertoire data, information on donor age, sex, ethnicity and CMV serostatus was compiled. A handful of DR-DQ haplotypes were handled as single units for association and clustering because linkage in the cohort was strong. Of the roughly 400 genotyped donors, roughly 76% were placed in the genetic ancestry cluster associated with self-reported Caucasian donors. The study combined high-throughput TCR immunosequencing, statistical association of individual TCRs with disease status, and machine learning to predict cytomegalovirus infection status. An earlier analysis of around 540 of the donors applied high-throughput TCR beta sequencing to assess whether each TCR beta V gene segment acted as functional or pseudogenic. Overall study outcomes, separate from this receptor: Specific HLA alleles were associated with 18,000 or so TCR beta sequences at a false discovery rate of 0.05 in a later analysis. In this cohort, only TCR beta chains were sequenced, and detectable features were limited by the absence of alpha or paired-chain data. For the cohort, immune exposure information was limited to CMV serostatus. A further reported finding was that TCR beta sequences accurately predicted the HLA-A and HLA-B alleles for most subjects in the first cohort. An earlier analysis of approximately 540 of the donors showed that most TCR beta V segments appeared in productive rearrangements either about 90% or about 30% of the time, which broadly matched IMGT annotations. Because HLA typing was unavailable for some donors at each locus, only the typed subset was used in association tests. In a later analysis, HLA-associated TCR beta chains were found to be more clonally expanded and to have lower generation probabilities than equally common non-associated chains. An association between a missense DCLRE1C variant and V-gene and J-gene trimming of TCR beta chains was found in a later genetic analysis and replicated in an independent cohort. A few of the identified cytomegalovirus-associated TCR beta chains were confirmed in vitro to be specific for cytomegalovirus antigens. A later analysis found that TCR association rates varied across HLA loci, with DRB1 alleles showing the most associated TCRs and HLA-C alleles the fewest. Compared with the roughly 700-donor mean, donors in an Asian-associated ancestry cluster had fewer N-insertions in productive TCRs, according to a later genetic analysis. A cluster of highly shared sequence variants was judged likely to be a technical artifact of the sequencing pipeline. Because the 87-base-pair reads could not distinguish some IMGT-functional V segments, including TRBV6-2 and TRBV6-3, those segments were excluded. Cytomegalovirus status was reported to be diagnosed by the classifier with high specificity and sensitivity in both the original and validation cohorts. Across donors, most TCR sequences were observed very rarely, whereas some public TCRs were present in many individuals. Linkage disequilibrium might explain the correlated functional status among segregating V segments, but an unknown experimental factor could not be excluded. Most CMV-associated TCR beta chains appeared to be HLA-restricted in a later analysis, and the HLA associations seemed to be driven largely by CMV exposure. The study listed approximately 160 TCR beta chains as associated with cytomegalovirus. The authors suggested that the approach could potentially be extended to other disease states and immunological phenotypes. When HLA alleles, especially DR and DQ, strongly co-occurred, attributing TCR associations to individual alleles was difficult. Roughly uniform sequencing depth across donors was assumed in presence/absence analyses, although this assumption may not hold. Because counts were too low, about 18 rarely observed V segments, including chromosome 9 orphons, were left out of the earlier analysis of 587 of the donors. According to a later analysis, parvovirus B19, influenza, CMV and Epstein-Barr virus appeared linked to several top co-occurrence clusters.

To prepare the library, the immunoSEQ multiplex PCR assay was applied. A mixture of 60 forward primers for TCR Vbeta segments and 13 reverse primers for TCR Jbeta segments was used in the multiplex PCR. A multiplex PCR assay on genomic DNA amplified the CDR3 region of rearranged TCR beta genes. The Illumina HiSeq System was used to sequence the amplified TCR beta libraries as 87-base-pair reads. Per the source publication's procedure: Across the roughly 640 repertoires, a later analysis counted roughly 77 million unique TCR beta chains, 9 million to 14 million of which were shared by at least two donors. A nearest-neighbor algorithm error-corrected the raw reads and collapsed the reads into unique sequences, merging closely related sequences to remove PCR and sequencing errors. V, D and J gene segments were assigned by aligning CDR3 sequences to IMGT reference sequences. For a sequence to be retained, a match of at least six nucleotides was required to both a V gene segment and a J gene segment. Rearrangements were classified as productive when the CDR3 lacked stop codons and remained in frame with V and J, and all other rearrangements were classified as non-productive. CDR3 was defined by IMGT convention, running from the second conserved V-encoded cysteine to the conserved J-encoded phenylalanine. The earlier analysis of a few hundred of the donors excluded sequences that lacked an unambiguous match to a single V gene segment. In an earlier analysis of several hundred of the donors, V segments were called functional above 56.7% productive rearrangements and were called segregating when the between-donor standard deviation exceeded 5%. A statistical classification framework was developed to diagnose cytomegalovirus status using the catalog of TCR beta chain sequences. V and J gene assignment, in a later analysis, came from comparing TCR nucleotide sequences with IMGT/GENE-DB human TR gene sequences. In a later analysis, CDR3 sequences and most-parsimonious VDJ recombination scenarios were assigned using the TCRdist pipeline. In a later analysis, each TCR beta chain was defined by its CDR3 amino acid sequence together with its V-gene family, and reads without a unique V-gene family were excluded. As a way to deal with suspected cross-contamination and a sequencing artifact, a later analysis dropped 450 to 600 nucleotide sequences that were highly shared and had low generation probability. For each public chain, a later analysis derived a clonal expansion index from normalized ranks of inferred template counts within each repertoire. A later analysis computed generation probabilities with a VDJ recombination model fitted to out-of-frame rearrangements, and checked the results against IGoR. In a later analysis, hypergeometric tests were used to score TCR-TCR, TCR-HLA and TCR-CMV co-occurrence, with a repertoire-size bias correction applied to TCR pairs. To estimate false discovery rates, a later analysis permuted the HLA or CMV assignments 20 times. In a later analysis, co-occurring TCRs were grouped using DBSCAN, and TCRdist sequence similarity was added for clustering within HLA-allele-positive subsets. Repertoires with fewer than 30,000 or more than 120,000 public chains, plus five repertoires with anomalous nucleotide sharing, were excluded from co-occurrence clustering. TCRdb mirrors the immuneACCESS table, restricted to in-frame sequences. Some clones are absent from its copies; in checked studies, under half trace to an unresolved V gene, and the reason for the others is unknown. Clonal size and the V and J genes are those of that table, whereas D and trimming came from the DNA. The sample records 200,000 to 250,000 clones, under 80% of which are singletons. The top ten hold 1.5% to 2% of the sample.

According to the germline V gene (reference sequence), CDR1 reads LNHDA and CDR2 reads SQIVND. The CDR3 runs 13 amino acids, cysteine and phenylalanine included. The CDR3 DNA has 39 bases and is translated from base 1. The germline V end is reduced by 10 bases and the J end by 7 bases; junction bases left unmatched: 9. With respect to this clone: This receptor's antigen is unknown. Per-nucleotide qualities are absent, and no much larger clonotype sits a single base away.

The cohort consisted of 600 or so healthy bone marrow donors. All cohort members were sampled while nominally healthy, although unrecorded immune exposures were likely present. The donor was CMV seronegative and belonged to the group of several hundred seronegative cohort members. A peripheral blood sample was provided by each donor, and peripheral blood mononuclear cells were used for TCR beta sequencing. Genomic DNA was extracted from the blood cell samples with the Qiagen DNeasy Blood Extraction Kit. The sequencing sample was made of PBMCs. The clonotype originates from a young woman in good health and CMV-seronegative. This receptor chain uses TRBV19 and TRBJ2-1, with 8 bases matching TRBD1. The CDR3 corresponds to CAIATGAANEQFF. Here is the DNA: TGTGCCATCGCGACAGGGGCGGCGAATGAGCAGTTCTTC.